This T cell receptor beta chain comes out of a study of T-cell memory formation after mild COVID-19. Study details: Clustering of TCRs was largely donor specific. Study-wide points: Clones contracting across day 15 to 85 had a balanced CD4/CD8 profile; later expanding clones leaned CD4+.

The CDR3 has 13 amino acids. V shed 6 bases and J 6 bases; nucleotides not matched to a gene: 3. One entry per CDR3 protein results from TCRdb running MiXCR on the 5' RACE reads. The sample holds some 130,000 distinct CDR3 sequences, roughly 24% seen once. This clonotype was counted a few times. Its specificity is unknown. The V and J genes are TRBV12-3 or TRBV12-4 and TRBJ2-2, with 8 bases matching TRBD1. Sequencing was carried out using PBMCs or a T cell subset sorted from them (not recorded which). The clonotype originates from an adult woman who had mild COVID-19 (a few samples of this study predate the infection). Cell type and time point are not known. The CDR3 coding sequence is TGTGCCAGCAGGTGGACAGGGCCCGGGGAGCTGTTTTTT. Translating it yields CASRWTGPGELFF.